Described below is a single T cell receptor beta chain sequence and its context. The antigen is undetermined. V lost 1 base and J 0 bases, leaving 1 base between the germline ends. This CDR3 comprises 12 residues. The germline CDR1 and CDR2 sequences are LNHNV and YYDKDF (reference sequence). The source of the sample is a study of CD8+CD57+ T cells in acquired aplastic anemia. About the research overall: Sorted CD4+ plus CD8+ cells gave DNA averaging around 3 ug. As sequenced from healthy donors, CD4+ cells averaged approximately 11 million reads. Study-wide points: Both patients and controls carried the same twenty-nine CD8+ CDR3 sequences.

Genomic DNA, serving as template, underwent TCR beta VDJ and CDR3 profiling. TCRdb re-derived calls from the reads in MiXCR, one entry per CDR3 protein. In the table there are over 150,000 distinct CDR3 sequences, around 45% of which are singletons. This receptor was obtained from a human donor in good health. This chain connects TRBV15 to TRBJ2-7; D gene ambiguous. Sequenced material: sorted CD4+, CD8+, or CD8+CD57+ T cells (not recorded which) from PBMCs. In nucleotides, the CDR3 is TGTGCCACCAGCAGAGCCTCCTACGAGCAGTACTTC. The encoded protein is CATSRASYEQYF. The whole variable domain, filled in from reference TRBV15 and TRBJ2-7, reads DAMVIQNPRYQVTQFGKPVTLSCSQTLNHNVMYWYQQKSSQAPKLLFHYYDKDFNNEADTPDNFQSRRPNTSFCFLDIRSPGLGDTAMYLCATSRASYEQYFGPGTRLTVT.